This T cell receptor (beta chain) appears in the sequencing data of a study of blood T cell repertoires in COVID-19 (dated by TCRdb to the early 2020s). Context from the whole study: Samples from collaborators originated in the United States, Italy and Spain and spanned both the acute and convalescent phases of COVID-19. Samples came from the ongoing ImmuneRACE study (first 160 participants) plus 1,254 subjects from 6 global collaborators. Deeply sampled blood TCRbeta repertoires from subjects exposed to, actively infected with, or recovered from COVID-19 were included in the dataset. The repertoires were released in a freely available public database meant as a resource for research on the immune response to SARS-CoV-2. The material from the prospective study consisted of cDNA or gDNA derived from T cells, B-cell-depleted T cells, or PBMCs. Nearly every sample came with metadata listing a de-identified subject ID, COVID-19 status, age in years and sex. Where HLA class I and class II types were available, the types were taken from metadata supplied by the sample provider, not from assay-based typing. The paper as a whole reports these results and caveats: The amount of clinical and demographic metadata varied by source and participant and was provided uncurated.

Each collaborating institution followed its own protocols to collect whole blood in K2EDTA tubes. Collaborator samples were shipped for TCRbeta analysis as frozen whole blood, isolated PBMCs, or DNA extracted from either sample type. As encoded in the germline V gene, CDR1 is SGHTA while CDR2 is FQGNSA. V has 5 bases trimmed and J has 1 base trimmed; junction bases matching no gene number 4. Its CDR3 holds 14 amino acids, cysteine through phenylalanine. The CDR3 DNA has 42 bases and is translated from base 1. TCRbeta CDR3 regions were amplified from genomic DNA using the immunoSEQ Assay, a bias-controlled multiplex PCR. Concerning the study's data processing: The number of nucleated cells in each sample was estimated from the amplification of reference gene primers within the assay. Sequence reads were collapsed and filtered to measure the absolute abundance of every unique TCRbeta CDR3 rearrangement. For each sample, productive Simpson clonality was calculated as the square root of Simpson's diversity index over productive rearrangements. TCRdb provides this immuneACCESS table in a form limited to in-frame rearrangements. Some clones are lacking; in checked studies, under half of them reflect an unresolved V gene, and why the rest are absent is not known. The DNA was the basis for D and trimming; V, J and clone size are from that table. This sample holds 90,000 to 100,000 clones; less than 90% were observed only once. The top ten clones comprise over 1.5% of the sample.

Comment on this clone: This clone's antigen is unknown. Base qualities were left out, and no much larger clone turns up one base away.

Material for sequencing was peripheral blood. This TCR was sampled from an elderly man with acute or convalescent COVID-19. This sequence uses TRBV7-2 and TRBJ2-5; TRBD1 agrees with 7 junctional bases. The CDR3 amino acid sequence is: CASSRGQSQETQYF. Here is the DNA: TGTGCCAGCAGCAGGGGACAGAGCCAAGAGACCCAGTACTTC. With all but the CDR3 taken from the reference TRBV7-2 and TRBJ2-5 genes, the full variable domain is: GAGVSQSPSNKVTEKGKDVELRCDPISGHTALYWYRQSLGQGLEFLIYFQGNSAPDKSGLPSDRFSAERTGGSVSTLTIQRTQQEDSAVYLCASSRGQSQETQYFGPGTRLLVL.